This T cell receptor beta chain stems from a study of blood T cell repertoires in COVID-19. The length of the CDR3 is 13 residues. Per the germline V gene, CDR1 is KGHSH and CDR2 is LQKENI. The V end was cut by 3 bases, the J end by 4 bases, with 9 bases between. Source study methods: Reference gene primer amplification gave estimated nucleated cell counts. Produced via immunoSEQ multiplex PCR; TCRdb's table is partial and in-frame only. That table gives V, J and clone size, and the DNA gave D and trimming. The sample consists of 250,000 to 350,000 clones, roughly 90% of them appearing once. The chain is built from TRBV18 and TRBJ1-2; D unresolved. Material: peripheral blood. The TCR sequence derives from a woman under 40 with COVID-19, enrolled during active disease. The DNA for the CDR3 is TGTGCCAGCTCACCCGACACCGCCTATGGCTACACCTTC. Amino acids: CASSPDTAYGYTF. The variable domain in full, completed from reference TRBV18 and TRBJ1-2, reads NAGVMQNPRHLVRRRGQEARLRCSPMKGHSHVYWYRQLPEEGLKFMVYLQKENIIDESGMPKERFSAEFPKEGPSILRIQQVVRGDSAAYFCASSPDTAYGYTFGSGTRLTVV.